One sample yielded the 25 T cell receptor beta chains listed below, sequenced in a study of blood T cell repertoires in COVID-19. Libraries were prepared by immunoSEQ multiplex PCR; TCRdb keeps only in-frame clonotypes and omits some of them. The table lists over 200,000 clones, 65% to 85% of them singletons. Source material: peripheral blood. These receptors all come from a man at least 80 years old with acute or convalescent COVID-19.

This chain uses TRBV24-1 with TRBJ2-1; 14 nucleotides match TRBD2. V lost 3 bases to trimming and J lost 8 bases; unmatched junction nucleotides: 8. Looked up from germline, CDR1 is KGHDR and CDR2 is SFDVKD. The CDR3 loop spans 17 amino acids. CDR3 bases: TGTGCCACCAGTGATCCCGGGACTAGCGGGAGTTTGGATGAGCAGTTCTTC. As protein: CATSDPGTSGSLDEQFF.

V is TRBV3-1 (or the pseudogene TRBV3-2) and J is TRBJ2-7, with 7 bases identical to TRBD1. Germline CDR1 LGHDT, CDR2 YNNKEL (reference sequence). The CDR3 has 16 amino acids. Trimming cost V 1 base and J 4 bases; bases outside gene matches: 10. CDR3 sequence: CASSQVGQTGNYEQYF. CDR3 sequence (DNA): TGTGCCAGCAGCCAAGTAGGTCAGACAGGGAATTACGAGCAGTACTTC.

This chain joins TRBV10-3 and TRBJ1-3, with TRBD1 matching over 10 bases. V lost 0 bases to trimming and J lost 2 bases; unmatched junction nucleotides: 7. This CDR3 contains 18 residues. Germline V gene data show CDR1 as ENHRY and CDR2 as SYGVKD. Written as DNA, the CDR3 is TGTGCCATCAGTGAGTCCCGACAGGGGGCGATAACTGGAAACACCATATATTTT. This encodes CAISESRQGAITGNTIYF.

The chain uses TRBV7-9 and TRBJ2-1; no firm D call. CDR3 length equals 14 residues. In germline, CDR1 is SEHNR, CDR2 FQNEAQ (reference sequence). V dropped 2 bases and J dropped 0 bases, with 5 bases sitting between them. The CDR3 DNA reads TGTGCCAGCAGCTTAACCGGCTCCTACAATGAGCAGTTCTTC. Its translation: CASSLTGSYNEQFF.

This clone was counted a single time. V gene TRBV9 combines with J gene TRBJ1-3; D remains unclear. The CDR3 is made up of 14 amino acids. V was shortened by 0 bases and J by 0 bases, with 4 bases between the two germline ends. Germline CDR1 is SGDLS and CDR2 is YYNGEE. CDR3 protein: CASSVGASGNTIYF. The CDR3 bases are TGTGCCAGCAGCGTAGGGGCCTCTGGAAACACCATATATTTT.

The chain recombines TRBV5-1 with TRBJ1-6; the D is unclear. The CDR3 covers 15 residues. Germline assignment: CDR1 SGHRS and CDR2 YFSETQ. V was clipped by 0 bases and J by 7 bases, with 11 bases between them. CDR3 amino acids: CASSLGRGSNSPLHF. The CDR3 region has the DNA TGCGCCAGCAGCTTGGGTCGAGGGTCCAATTCACCCCTCCACTTT.

This clone has more than one count but fewer than ten. This chain uses TRBV19 with TRBJ1-1; a weak D match, TRBD1 (6 bases). Trimming removed 6 bases from V and 0 bases from J, with 14 bases in between. The CDR3 sequence is 15 residues long. Germline CDR1 LNHDA, CDR2 SQIVND (reference sequence). The CDR3 sequence: CASSPDSLMNTEAFF. The CDR3 DNA follows: TGTGCCAGTAGCCCGGACAGCCTTATGAACACTGAAGCTTTCTTT.

This clone was detected a few times. J is TRBJ1-2 and V is TRBV3-1 (or the pseudogene TRBV3-2), with a possible D match to TRBD1 (5 bases). Germline V gives CDR1 LGHDT, CDR2 YNNKEL (reference sequence). V shed 6 bases and J shed 4 bases, with 18 bases lying between them. The CDR3 totals 15 residues. This chain's CDR3 is CASSPRTGEFYGYTF. As DNA, the CDR3 is TGTGCCAGCAGTCCACGGACGGGGGAGTTCTATGGCTACACCTTC.

This clone was observed a handful of times. The rearrangement links TRBV6-4 to TRBJ2-3; 7 positions agree with TRBD1. The germline CDR1 and CDR2 sequences are MRHNA and SNTAGT. V gave up 6 bases and J gave up 4 bases; unmatched junction bases: 7. CDR3 length: 14 residues. The CDR3 DNA follows: TGTGCCAGCAGCGCATTCCAGGGGGCAGATACGCAGTATTTT. Translated, it gives CASSAFQGADTQYF.

The J gene is TRBJ2-1, the V gene TRBV30; TRBD1 aligns across 8 bases. V gave up 3 bases and J gave up 11 bases; unmatched junction bases: 9. Germline CDR1 is GTSNPN and CDR2 is SVGIG (reference sequence). CDR3 length equals 13 residues. The DNA of the CDR3 is TGTGCCTGGAGACCACAAACAGGGGGAAAGCAGTTCTTC. The encoded protein is CAWRPQTGGKQFF.

V gene TRBV9 combines with J gene TRBJ1-6; TRBD1 is a possible D gene (5 bases). There are 16 residues in the CDR3. With 1 base removed from V and 5 bases from J, the gap between germline ends came to 13 bases. The germline CDR1 and CDR2 sequences are SGDLS and YYNGEE. DNA for the CDR3: TGTGCCAGCAGCGTATGGGGGGAGGCCGATAATTCACCCCTCCACTTT. Its protein is CASSVWGEADNSPLHF.

The V and J genes are TRBV18 and TRBJ1-1, with unresolved D. V lost 3 bases to trimming and J lost 0 bases, with 8 bases between them. This CDR3 is 14 amino acids long. The germline V gene has CDR1 KGHSH and CDR2 LQKENI. The CDR3 here is CASSPGSMNTEAFF. CDR3 DNA sequence: TGTGCCAGCTCACCCGGGAGCATGAACACTGAAGCTTTCTTT. Looking up the rest from reference TRBV18 and TRBJ1-1 gives the full variable domain: NAGVMQNPRHLVRRRGQEARLRCSPMKGHSHVYWYRQLPEEGLKFMVYLQKENIIDESGMPKERFSAEFPKEGPSILRIQQVVRGDSAAYFCASSPGSMNTEAFFGQGTRLTVV.

The J gene is TRBJ2-7, the V gene TRBV19; 9 nucleotides line up with TRBD1. The CDR3 has 15 residues. V was clipped by 4 bases and J by 1 base; unmatched bases: 5. Germline CDR1 LNHDA, CDR2 SQIVND (reference sequence). As DNA, the CDR3 is TGTGCCAGTAGTACTCAGACAGGGGGATCCTACGAGCAGTACTTC. It yields the protein CASSTQTGGSYEQYF.

This rearrangement joins TRBV28 to TRBJ1-5; D is unclear. The CDR3 runs 16 residues. The V end was cut by 3 bases, the J end by 1 base, with 13 bases between. Germline V CDR1 and CDR2: MDHEN, SYDVKM. This CDR3 reads CASSFMVQLSNQPQHF. The CDR3 DNA follows: TGTGCCAGCAGTTTTATGGTTCAACTCAGCAATCAGCCCCAGCATTTT. The entire variable domain, with the rest obtained from reference TRBV28 and TRBJ1-5, is as follows: DVKVTQSSRYLVKRTGEKVFLECVQDMDHENMFWYRQDPGLGLRLIYFSYDVKMKEKGDIPEGYSVSREKKERFSLILESASTNQTSMYLCASSFMVQLSNQPQHFGDGTRLSIL.

V gene TRBV24-1 combines with J gene TRBJ2-5; 8 bases agree with TRBD2. The CDR3 is 15 amino acids. In germline, CDR1 is KGHDR, CDR2 SFDVKD. J lost 4 bases, V lost 1 base, and 4 bases had no gene match. The CDR3 protein is CATSDFTLAGETQYF. The CDR3 bases are TGTGCCACCAGTGATTTTACCCTAGCGGGAGAGACCCAGTACTTC.

This clone occurred a few times. V usage is TRBV18 and J usage is TRBJ1-1; D remains unclear. This CDR3 contains 13 residues. CDR1 is KGHSH, CDR2 LQKENI, per germline. With 5 bases removed from V and 5 bases from J, the gap between germline ends came to 12 bases. This CDR3 is CASSSNGETEAFF. CDR3 nucleotides: TGTGCCAGCTCATCGAATGGGGAGACTGAAGCTTTCTTT.

The V and J genes are TRBV6-5 and TRBJ2-1; 13 bases fit TRBD2. The CDR3 spans 16 residues. Germline V gene data show CDR1 as MNHEY and CDR2 as SVGAGI. Trimming removed 4 bases from V and 5 bases from J; junction bases left unmatched: 5. The CDR3 loop reads CASSSILAGGNNEQFF. CDR3 coding DNA: TGTGCCAGCAGTTCTATACTAGCGGGGGGGAACAATGAGCAGTTCTTC.

This clone was detected a few times. The rearrangement links TRBV2 to TRBJ2-7; 11 bases align to TRBD2. V was clipped by 5 bases and J by 6 bases; unmatched bases: 6. CDR3 size: 14 residues. Per germline, CDR1 SNHLY and CDR2 FYNNEI. CDR3 bases: TGTGCCAGCAGTTCACTAGCGGGAGCTTCCGAGCAGTACTTC. Protein product: CASSSLAGASEQYF.

The CDR3 nucleotides are TGTGCCAGCCGGCGTGAAGGGGTCCACGAGCAGTACTTC. This encodes CASRREGVHEQYF. V gene TRBV27 combines with J gene TRBJ2-7; possibly TRBD1 for D (5 bases). This CDR3 is built from 13 residues. Trimming removed 8 bases at V and 5 bases at J, with 16 bases between. The germline V gene encodes CDR1 MNHEY and CDR2 SMNVEV (reference sequence).

This clone turned up a few times. The chain recombines TRBV3-1 (or the pseudogene TRBV3-2) with TRBJ2-2; TRBD2 aligns across 9 bases. V shed 4 bases, J shed 14 bases, and the junction held 20 bases outside the gene matches. The CDR3 extends over 17 amino acids. Germline assignment: CDR1 LGHDT and CDR2 YNNKEL (reference sequence). The CDR3 nucleotides are TGTGCCAGCAGCCCGAGGGCTAGCGGGAAAACCGGGCGAAGTCTGTTTTTT. Amino acids: CASSPRASGKTGRSLFF.

This rearrangement joins TRBV7-2 to TRBJ2-1; TRBD1 aligns across 9 bases. The CDR3 length is 15 residues. CDR1 and CDR2 (germline): SGHTA, FQGNSA. J gave up 4 bases and V 5 bases, and 6 bases lay outside the gene matches. Here the CDR3 DNA reads TGTGCCAGCAGCCCCGGACAGGGGCTTTACAATGAGCAGTTCTTC. It specifies CASSPGQGLYNEQFF.

V usage is TRBV2 and J usage is TRBJ2-2; D is unresolved. V lost 5 bases and J 7 bases, leaving 11 bases between the germline ends. Germline V gives CDR1 SNHLY, CDR2 FYNNEI. CDR3 length: 13 residues. Here the CDR3 reads CASSPLADGELFF. As DNA, the CDR3 is TGTGCCAGCAGTCCCCTGGCCGACGGGGAGCTGTTTTTT.

The chain is built from TRBV4-1 and TRBJ2-2, with D perhaps matching TRBD1 (6 bases). CDR1 and CDR2 from the germline V gene are MGHRA and YSYEKL. The germline V and J ends were trimmed by 5 bases and 4 bases, with 11 bases remaining between them. This CDR3 has 14 amino acids. The CDR3: CASSEQGSTGELFF. In nucleotides, the CDR3 is TGCGCCAGCAGCGAACAGGGTTCCACCGGGGAGCTGTTTTTT.

The chain couples TRBV3-1 (or the pseudogene TRBV3-2) to TRBJ1-5; possible D gene TRBD1, 5 bases. The germline CDR1 and CDR2 sequences are LGHDT and YNNKEL (reference sequence). Trimming pared 3 bases from V and 0 bases from J, leaving 6 bases between. The CDR3 has 14 residues. CDR3 sequence reads: CASSQDTSNQPQHF. The CDR3 DNA reads as TGTGCCAGCAGCCAGGACACTAGCAATCAGCCCCAGCATTTT.

This clone was counted only a few times. The chain has TRBV4-1 and TRBJ1-3, with D perhaps TRBD1 (5 bases). The V gene lost 4 bases and the J gene lost 3 bases, with 19 bases spanning the gap. Germline CDR1 and CDR2: MGHRA and YSYEKL. There are 17 residues in the CDR3. The CDR3 DNA reads TGCGCCAGCAGCCGCCCCCCTCAGGCGGGGGGTGGAAACACCATATATTTT. It specifies CASSRPPQAGGGNTIYF.